One sample yielded the 23 T cell receptor beta chains listed below, sequenced in a study of T cell responses to AZD1222 COVID-19 vaccine. TCRdb's table, derived via immunoSEQ multiplex PCR, lists solely in-frame clones and lacks some. The table lists 150,000 or so clones, about 90% of them singletons, with about 1.9% in the top ten. Sequenced here: peripheral blood, sampled on day 0 of AZD1222 vaccination. The source is an adult in good health.

V usage is TRBV11-3 and J usage is TRBJ2-5; D tentatively fits TRBD1 or TRBD2 (5 bases each). V lost 5 bases and J lost 2, with 15 bases in between. The germline gives CDR1 SGHNT, CDR2 YENEEA. The length of the CDR3 is 15 residues. CDR3 nucleotide sequence: TGTGCCAGCAGCCAGCGTCGAGGGGTACAAGAGACCCAGTACTTC. Protein product: CASSQRRGVQETQYF. Full variable domain (remainder filled in from reference TRBV11-3 and TRBJ2-5): EAGVVQSPRYKIIEKKQPVAFWCNPISGHNTLYWYLQNLGQGPELLIRYENEEAVDDSQLPKDRFSAERLKGVDSTLKIQPAELGDSAVYLCASSQRRGVQETQYFGPGTRLLVL.

This chain uses TRBV7-8 with TRBJ1-5; D not resolved. Germline CDR1 is SGHVS and CDR2 is FQNEAQ. The CDR3 is 15 residues long. Trimming pared 1 base from V and 1 base from J, leaving 8 bases between. This chain's CDR3 is CASSLDRVSNQPQHF. The CDR3 DNA is TGTGCCAGCAGCTTAGACAGAGTAAGCAATCAGCCCCAGCATTTT.

This clone was counted once. The chain has TRBV29-1 and TRBJ2-1, with unresolved D. The CDR3 loop spans 16 amino acids. Germline V CDR1 and CDR2: SQVTM, ANQGSEA. The V end was cut by 0 bases, the J end by 5 bases, with 17 bases between. The CDR3 reads CSVEDLMGIRHNEQFF. Written as DNA, the CDR3 is TGCAGCGTTGAAGATCTAATGGGAATCCGACACAATGAGCAGTTCTTC.

The genes are TRBV3-1 (or the pseudogene TRBV3-2) and TRBJ2-3; tentative D call: TRBD2 (7 bases). The CDR3 is 17 residues long. Per the germline V gene, CDR1 is LGHDT and CDR2 is YNNKEL (reference sequence). V dropped 4 bases and J dropped 1 base, with 18 bases sitting between them. CDR3 amino acids: CASSPARGGVGTDTQYF. The CDR3 region has the DNA TGTGCCAGCAGCCCCGCAAGGGGGGGCGTCGGCACAGATACGCAGTATTTT.

V gene TRBV21-1 combines with J gene TRBJ1-5; whether TRBD1, the table's D call, matches the DNA was not checked. TRBV21-1 is an annotated pseudogene. This CDR3 spans 19 amino acids. CDR3 amino acids: CASSPHSKRTVRSNQPQHF. For the CDR3, the DNA is TGTGCCAGCAGCCCACACTCTAAAAGGACAGTTCGTTCCAATCAGCCCCAGCATTTT.

The chain joins TRBV7-2 to TRBJ1-2, with 7 bases matching TRBD1. This CDR3 comprises 13 residues. The V segment lost 5 bases and the J segment 4 bases; nucleotides outside the gene matches: 4. Germline V CDR1 and CDR2: SGHTA, FQGNSA. The CDR3 sequence is CASSAHRGYGYTF. The CDR3 DNA sequence: TGTGCCAGCAGCGCCCACAGGGGCTATGGCTACACCTTC.

V is TRBV4-1 and J is TRBJ2-7; TRBD2 matches 7 bases. Germline CDR1 is MGHRA and CDR2 is YSYEKL. This CDR3 has 15 amino acids. The ends lost 3 bases at V and 2 bases at J; junction bases unmatched: 7. The CDR3 reads CASSHARGRAYEQYF. DNA of the CDR3: TGCGCCAGCAGCCATGCGCGGGGGAGGGCCTACGAGCAGTACTTC.

This clone was found once. The J gene is TRBJ1-2, the V gene TRBV5-4; 7 bases fit TRBD1. CDR3 length equals 14 residues. Germline V gives CDR1 SGHNT, CDR2 YYREEE (reference sequence). J lost 8 bases, V lost 4 bases, and 11 bases had no gene match. The DNA for the CDR3 is TGTGCCAGCAGCACCGACAGGGCTAAAGGAGGCTACACCTTC. Protein sequence: CASSTDRAKGGYTF.

V is TRBV4-1 and J is TRBJ2-1; 11 nucleotides line up with TRBD2. The CDR3 covers 21 residues. V lost 4 bases, J lost 0 bases, and 17 bases stayed unmatched. Germline CDR1 reads MGHRA; CDR2 reads YSYEKL. The CDR3 DNA is TGCGCCAGCAGCCGCCTATCACTAGCGGGAGCGAAAGGGATCTCCTACAATGAGCAGTTCTTC. Its protein product is CASSRLSLAGAKGISYNEQFF.

The chain employs TRBV5-1 and TRBJ1-2; 7 nucleotides agree with TRBD1. Germline V lookup: CDR1 SGHRS, CDR2 YFSETQ. The CDR3 has 16 amino acids. The V segment lost 5 bases and the J segment 3 bases; nucleotides outside the gene matches: 13. The DNA of the CDR3 is TGCGCCAGCAGACAAACTTACAGGGGCGAGGACTATGGCTACACCTTC. Translation gives CASRQTYRGEDYGYTF. Full variable domain (remainder filled in from reference TRBV5-1 and TRBJ1-2): KAGVTQTPRYLIKTRGQQVTLSCSPISGHRSVSWYQQTPGQGLQFLFEYFSETQRNKGNFPGRFSGRQFSNSRSEMNVSTLELGDSALYLCASRQTYRGEDYGYTFGSGTRLTVV.

The V and J genes are TRBV5-1 and TRBJ1-1, with D hard to call. The CDR3 is made up of 12 amino acids. CDR1 and CDR2 from the germline V gene are SGHRS and YFSETQ. Trimming took off 2 bases at V and 8 bases at J, with 10 bases between the two ends. The CDR3 loop reads CASSLDMDEAFF. Written as DNA, the CDR3 is TGCGCCAGCAGCTTAGACATGGACGAAGCTTTCTTT. Together with reference TRBV5-1 and TRBJ1-1, the CDR3 gives the full variable domain: KAGVTQTPRYLIKTRGQQVTLSCSPISGHRSVSWYQQTPGQGLQFLFEYFSETQRNKGNFPGRFSGRQFSNSRSEMNVSTLELGDSALYLCASSLDMDEAFFGQGTRLTVV.

The V and J genes are TRBV18 and TRBJ1-1; D is perhaps TRBD1 (5 bases). This CDR3 comprises 15 residues. Trimming stripped 1 base from V and 4 bases from J, with 13 bases between. CDR1 KGHSH and CDR2 LQKENI come from the germline V gene. The chain's CDR3 is CASSPLREGGTEAFF. The CDR3, as DNA: TGTGCCAGCTCACCACTCAGGGAGGGAGGCACTGAAGCTTTCTTT. Using reference TRBV18 and TRBJ1-1 for the parts outside the CDR3, the full variable domain is NAGVMQNPRHLVRRRGQEARLRCSPMKGHSHVYWYRQLPEEGLKFMVYLQKENIIDESGMPKERFSAEFPKEGPSILRIQQVVRGDSAAYFCASSPLREGGTEAFFGQGTRLTVV.

The genes are TRBV10-3 and TRBJ2-7; D is unclear. Germline loops: CDR1 ENHRY, CDR2 SYGVKD. V shed 4 bases and J shed 1 base, with 5 bases lying between them. The CDR3 length is 12 residues. DNA of the CDR3: TGTGCCATCAGTGGTGGATCCTACGAGCAGTACTTC. It specifies CAISGGSYEQYF.

V and J are TRBV28 and TRBJ2-1; the D is unclear. CDR1 MDHEN and CDR2 SYDVKM come from the germline V gene. The CDR3 sequence is 11 residues long. The V end lost 3 bases, the J end lost 6 bases, and 3 bases lay between the germline ends. The CDR3 reads CASSFTNEQFF. In nucleotides, the CDR3 is TGTGCCAGCAGTTTCACCAATGAGCAGTTCTTC. The complete variable domain, with remaining parts taken from reference TRBV28 and TRBJ2-1, reads DVKVTQSSRYLVKRTGEKVFLECVQDMDHENMFWYRQDPGLGLRLIYFSYDVKMKEKGDIPEGYSVSREKKERFSLILESASTNQTSMYLCASSFTNEQFFGPGTRLTVL.

The chain employs TRBV28 and TRBJ2-5; 10 bases line up with TRBD2. After removal of 10 bases from V and 4 bases from J, the junction contained 9 bases not matched to a gene. Per germline, CDR1 MDHEN and CDR2 SYDVKM. The CDR3 covers 14 residues. The CDR3 nucleotides are TGTGCCACCGTTTCCGCTAGCGGGGGAGAGACCCAGTACTTC. Translated, it gives CATVSASGGETQYF. Filled out from reference TRBV28 and TRBJ2-5, the complete variable domain reads DVKVTQSSRYLVKRTGEKVFLECVQDMDHENMFWYRQDPGLGLRLIYFSYDVKMKEKGDIPEGYSVSREKKERFSLILESASTNQTSMYLCATVSASGGETQYFGPGTRLLVL.

This chain joins TRBV5-1 and TRBJ2-7; no firm D call. There are 13 residues in the CDR3. CDR1 and CDR2 (germline): SGHRS, YFSETQ. Trimming took off 0 bases at V and 3 bases at J, with 7 bases between the two ends. In nucleotides, the CDR3 is TGCGCCAGCAGCTTGGTAGGCAGCTACGAGCAGTACTTC. Protein: CASSLVGSYEQYF.

The chain recombines TRBV6-2 or TRBV6-3 with TRBJ1-1; D is unresolved. The germline V gene has CDR1 MNHEY and CDR2 SVGEGT. Trimming cost V 2 bases and J 1 base, with 8 bases left between them. The CDR3 runs 14 residues. For the CDR3, the DNA is TGTGCCAGCAGTTACAGGGTATGGAACACTGAAGCTTTCTTT. Amino acids: CASSYRVWNTEAFF.

The rearrangement links TRBV6-4 to TRBJ1-2; TRBD1 aligns across 8 bases. V trimming: 2 bases; J trimming: 5 bases; junction bases outside the gene matches: 10. From germline, CDR1 is MRHNA and CDR2 SNTAGT. The CDR3 sequence is 16 residues long. The DNA of the CDR3 is TGTGCCAGCAGTGACCCCAGGGGGCCGCCGCATTATGGCTACACCTTC. Its protein is CASSDPRGPPHYGYTF.

The CDR3 DNA is TGTGCCAGCAGCCAAGAACTGGCGGGAGTGAATGAGCAGTTCTTC. As protein: CASSQELAGVNEQFF. The V gene is TRBV3-1 (or the pseudogene TRBV3-2), the J gene TRBJ2-1, with 7 bases lining up with TRBD2. The V segment lost 0 bases and the J segment 7 bases; nucleotides outside the gene matches: 6. Germline CDR1 LGHDT, CDR2 YNNKEL (reference sequence). This CDR3 is 15 amino acids long.

V is TRBV29-1 and J is TRBJ2-1; 7 nucleotides match TRBD1. Germline CDR1 is SQVTM and CDR2 is ANQGSEA. Trimming at V came to 7 bases and at J to 1 base, leaving 4 bases not matched to a gene. The length of the CDR3 is 13 residues. The CDR3 bases are TGCAGCGCCGGGGACAGATCCTACAATGAGCAGTTCTTC. This gives the protein CSAGDRSYNEQFF.

The chain uses TRBV7-2 and TRBJ2-1, with 7 bases fitting TRBD1. The CDR3 loop spans 18 amino acids. Germline V lookup: CDR1 SGHTA, CDR2 FQGNSA. V dropped 5 bases and J dropped 2; count of bases not matched to a gene: 15. The CDR3 nucleotides read TGTGCCAGCAGCCCGCCAGGGGGACAGCAGTTTGCCTACAATGAGCAGTTCTTC. It codes for CASSPPGGQQFAYNEQFF.

V and J are TRBV28 and TRBJ1-1; D is unresolved. Trimming cost V 4 bases and J 5 bases, with 8 bases left between them. The CDR3 is made up of 12 amino acids. Germline V gene sequence: CDR1 MDHEN, CDR2 SYDVKM. The CDR3 protein is CASSSGGTEAFF. The CDR3 bases are TGTGCCAGCAGTTCGGGAGGAACTGAAGCTTTCTTT. Combining the CDR3 with reference TRBV28 and TRBJ1-1 gives the whole variable domain DVKVTQSSRYLVKRTGEKVFLECVQDMDHENMFWYRQDPGLGLRLIYFSYDVKMKEKGDIPEGYSVSREKKERFSLILESASTNQTSMYLCASSSGGTEAFFGQGTRLTVV.

The chain recombines TRBV28 with TRBJ2-7, with 7 positions matching TRBD1. Germline V gene data show CDR1 as MDHEN and CDR2 as SYDVKM. The J segment lost 3 bases and the V segment lost 5 bases, leaving 10 bases of the junction unmatched. The CDR3 length is 15 residues. CDR3 protein: CASSMSQGQRYEQYF. The CDR3 DNA is TGTGCCAGCAGTATGTCCCAGGGACAGCGCTACGAGCAGTACTTC.